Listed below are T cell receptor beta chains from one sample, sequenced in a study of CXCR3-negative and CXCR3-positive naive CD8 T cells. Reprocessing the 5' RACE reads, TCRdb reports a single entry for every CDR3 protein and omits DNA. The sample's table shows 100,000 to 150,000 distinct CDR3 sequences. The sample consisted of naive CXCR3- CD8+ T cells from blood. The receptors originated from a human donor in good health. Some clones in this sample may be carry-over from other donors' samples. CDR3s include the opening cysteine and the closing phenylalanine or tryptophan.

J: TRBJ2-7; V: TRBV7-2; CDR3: CASSTLLVAGGNFEQYF
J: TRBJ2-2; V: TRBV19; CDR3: CASSIRGRNTGELFF
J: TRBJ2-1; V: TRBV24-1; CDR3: CATSGTSYNEQFF
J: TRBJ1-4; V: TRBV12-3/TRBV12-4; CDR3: CASSRTIANEKLFF
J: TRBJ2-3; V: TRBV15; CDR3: CATSPGGITDTQYF
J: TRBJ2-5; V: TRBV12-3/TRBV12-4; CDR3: CASSSKDSPGETQYF
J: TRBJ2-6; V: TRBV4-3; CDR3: CAGATGLGANVLTF
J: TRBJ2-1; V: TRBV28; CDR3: CASTTSSSYNEQFF
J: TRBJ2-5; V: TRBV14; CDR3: CASSQGPLVDLDTVVETQYF
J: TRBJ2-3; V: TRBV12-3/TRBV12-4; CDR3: CASSLVEGTDTQYF
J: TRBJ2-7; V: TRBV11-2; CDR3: CASSVGTSGFYEQYF
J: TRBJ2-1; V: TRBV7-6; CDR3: CASSAGTGVYNEQFF
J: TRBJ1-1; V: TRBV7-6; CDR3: CASSLDVDRSTEAFF
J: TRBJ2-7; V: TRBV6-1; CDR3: CATGISSSYEQYF
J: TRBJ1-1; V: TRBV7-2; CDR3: CASSLGGQGAFF
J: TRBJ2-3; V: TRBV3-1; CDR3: CASSQDRIAGGPGDTQYF
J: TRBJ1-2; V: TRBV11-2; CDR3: CASSNRDSANYGYTF
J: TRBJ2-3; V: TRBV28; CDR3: CASSYSGGAADTQYF
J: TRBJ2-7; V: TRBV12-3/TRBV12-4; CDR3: CASSPGGSGAYEQYF
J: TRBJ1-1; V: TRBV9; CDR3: CASSPVTNSPEAFF
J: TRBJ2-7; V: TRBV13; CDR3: CASSLGAPGEQYF
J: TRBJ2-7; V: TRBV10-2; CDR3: CASSLLAYEQYF
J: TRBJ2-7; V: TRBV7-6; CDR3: CASSLQGEYEQYF
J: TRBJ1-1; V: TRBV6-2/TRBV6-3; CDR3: CASSYEGTENTEAFF
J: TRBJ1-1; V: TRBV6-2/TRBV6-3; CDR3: CASSYFANTEAFF
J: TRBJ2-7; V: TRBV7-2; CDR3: CASSLDSGRANYEQYF
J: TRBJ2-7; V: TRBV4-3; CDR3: CASSQDRGSAYEQYF
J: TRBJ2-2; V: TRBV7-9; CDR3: CASSFPGTDANTGELFF
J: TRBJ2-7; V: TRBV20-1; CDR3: CSARVWERYEQYF
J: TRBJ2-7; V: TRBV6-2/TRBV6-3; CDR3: CASILPTGANSYEQYF
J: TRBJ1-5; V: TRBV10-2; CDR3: CASSESRGWQPQHF
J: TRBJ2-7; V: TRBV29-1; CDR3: CSVSQGTYEQYF
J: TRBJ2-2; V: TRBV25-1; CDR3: CASSPSEGLLANTGELFF
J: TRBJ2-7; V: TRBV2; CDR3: CASRADSYYYEQYF
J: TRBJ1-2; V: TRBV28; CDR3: CASSFPGREYGYTF
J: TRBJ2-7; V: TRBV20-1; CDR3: CSARPRASGLSYEQYF
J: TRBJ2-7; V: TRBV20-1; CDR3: CSAPRGQGSSYEQYF
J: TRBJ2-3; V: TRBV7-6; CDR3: CASSLNSGTSGRVDTQYF
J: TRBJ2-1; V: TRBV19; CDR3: CASSMSQGLYNEQFF
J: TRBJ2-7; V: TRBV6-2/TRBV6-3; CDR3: CASQDLSSYEQYF
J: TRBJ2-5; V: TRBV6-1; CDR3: CASEGAKSASVAQYF
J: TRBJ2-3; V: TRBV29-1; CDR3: CSVEGWGTIVPDTQYF
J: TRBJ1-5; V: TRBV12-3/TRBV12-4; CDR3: CASSRDLYQPQHF
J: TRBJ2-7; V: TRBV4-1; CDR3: CASSHVAGGAEQYF
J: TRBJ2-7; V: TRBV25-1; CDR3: CASSDHKTSGDYEQYF
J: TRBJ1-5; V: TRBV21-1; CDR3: CASTSNVPGNNQPQHF
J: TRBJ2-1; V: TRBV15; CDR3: CATSRGDADNEQFF
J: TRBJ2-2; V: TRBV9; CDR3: CASSVGDTGELFF
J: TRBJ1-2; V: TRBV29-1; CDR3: CSVESQGSYGYTF
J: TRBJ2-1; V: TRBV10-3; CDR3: CAISEFGSNEQFF
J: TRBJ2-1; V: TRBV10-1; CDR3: CASSSSGNEQFF
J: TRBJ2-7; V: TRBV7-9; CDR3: CASRGPRDGFAYEQYF